This T cell receptor beta chain derives from a study of CD8+CD57+ T cells in acquired aplastic anemia. TCR beta VDJ and CDR3 profiling used genomic DNA as template. Each CDR3 protein gets one entry after TCRdb re-called the reads with MiXCR. The sample carries about 260,000 distinct CDR3 sequences, approximately 80% recorded once. All sequencing subjects had displayed CD8+CD57+ cell expansion on flow cytometry. Per germline, CDR1 SEHNR and CDR2 FQNEAQ (reference sequence). Between the trimmed V and J ends, which lost 11 bases and 3 bases, there was a span of 25 bases. The CDR3 sequence is 16 residues long.

This sequence originates from a human donor with aplastic anemia. The material sequenced was sorted CD4+, CD8+, or CD8+CD57+ T cells (not recorded which) from PBMCs. V usage is TRBV7-9 and J usage is TRBJ1-1, with D possibly TRBD1 on 5 matching bases. The CDR3 loop is CAGGGTRVTLYTEAFF. The CDR3 nucleotides are TGTGCCGGCGGAGGGACTCGGGTGACCTTGTACACTGAAGCTTTCTTT.